A single sample gave rise to the 27 T cell receptor beta chains below, sequenced in a study of T cells in Graves' hyperthyroidism and ophthalmopathy. Regions amplified from RNA transcripts were the TCR beta CDR3 regions. The HTBI primer set served for first-round RT-PCR of the TCR CDR3. Each CDR3 protein is one row after TCRdb ran MiXCR on the multiplex PCR reads. Here the sample spans 370,000 or so distinct CDR3 sequences, 15% to 18% being singletons. Sample: blood. The receptor source for this set is a woman between 18 and 29 years old with Graves' hyperthyroidism that later progressed to Graves' ophthalmopathy.

The J gene is TRBJ1-2, the V gene TRBV6-7, with a weak D call TRBD1 (6 bases). TRBV6-7 is labeled an ORF, and its function is uncertain. The CDR3 runs 15 residues. V was pared by 6 bases and J by 4 bases, with 18 bases between. The CDR3 DNA follows: TGTGCCAGCAGCCCCGGACAGACAGAGGTCTATGGCTACACCTTC. It is translated as CASSPGQTEVYGYTF.

This clonotype was counted only a few times. A read error is possible here, since a much larger clone lies one base away. The chain combines TRBV28 with TRBJ2-7; D unresolved. Germline CDR1 and CDR2: MDHEN and SYDVKM. The CDR3 is 14 amino acids. CDR3 loop: CVSSTRANSYEQYF. CDR3 DNA: TGTGTCTCCTCGACCCGGGCCAACTCCTACGAGCAGTACTTC.

V and J are TRBV28 and TRBJ2-7, with D possibly being TRBD2 (6 bases). The CDR3 covers 18 residues. V was trimmed by 4 bases and J by 6 bases, leaving 28 bases between them. Germline V gene data show CDR1 as MDHEN and CDR2 as SYDVKM. The CDR3 DNA reads as TGTGCCAGCAGTTCAATGGGCCCGGGAGTCCAGGGAGAGGGCGAGCAGTACTTC. This gives the protein CASSSMGPGVQGEGEQYF.

This clonotype was detected once. This chain uses TRBV5-1 with TRBJ1-5; 7 bases line up with TRBD1. The J segment lost 7 bases and the V segment lost 4 bases, leaving 8 bases of the junction unmatched. This CDR3 is 14 amino acids long. Germline V gives CDR1 SGHRS, CDR2 YFSETQ. The CDR3 nucleotides are TGCGCCAGCAGCCCGACAGGGCGAGGGCAGCCCCAGCATTTT. Protein: CASSPTGRGQPQHF.

In the case of this clonotype: One base away lies a much larger clone, so this may be a sequencing read error. This rearrangement joins TRBV6-1 to TRBJ2-7, with D tentatively TRBD1 (6 bases). V shed 8 bases and J shed 7 bases, with 12 bases lying between them. The length of the CDR3 is 11 residues. CDR1 MNHNS and CDR2 SASEGT come from the germline V gene. This CDR3 reads CASGDKREQYF. CDR3 DNA: TGTGCCAGCGGGGACAAGAGAGAGCAGTACTTC.

This clonotype was seen a few times. The chain recombines TRBV27 with TRBJ2-3; the D is unclear. CDR3 length: 13 amino acids. Germline V lookup: CDR1 MNHEY, CDR2 SMNVEV (reference sequence). Trimming left V 3 bases short and J 3 bases short, with 7 bases between. The CDR3 reads CASSFSRTDTQYF. DNA for the CDR3: TGTGCCAGCAGTTTTTCCCGGACAGATACGCAGTATTTT.

The chain has TRBV30 and TRBJ1-4; D not certain. The length of the CDR3 is 12 residues. With 2 bases removed from V and 8 bases from J, the gap between germline ends came to 9 bases. CDR1 GTSNPN and CDR2 SVGIG come from the germline V gene (reference sequence). CDR3 DNA: TGTGCCTGGAGTTCCCTAGGCGAAAAACTGTTTTTT. It translates to CAWSSLGEKLFF.

This clonotype occurred many times. The chain has TRBV11-2 and TRBJ2-1; TRBD2 matches at 12 bases. Germline V lookup: CDR1 SGHAT, CDR2 FQNNGV. V was clipped by 6 bases and J by 3 bases; unmatched bases: 9. The CDR3 contains 17 residues. CDR3 residues: CASRTSGRNSLYNEQFF. As DNA, the CDR3 is TGTGCCAGCAGAACTAGCGGGAGGAACTCCCTCTACAATGAGCAGTTCTTC.

This clonotype was recorded at least ten times. The V and J genes are TRBV30 and TRBJ1-2, with D possibly TRBD1 on 5 matching bases. Per germline, CDR1 GTSNPN and CDR2 SVGIG (reference sequence). The ends were cut back, 7 bases at V and 7 bases at J, with 13 bases in the middle. This CDR3 comprises 11 residues. The CDR3 is CAYRDGRGYTF. In DNA form, the CDR3 reads TGTGCCTACCGGGACGGCCGTGGCTACACCTTC.

This clonotype was detected many times. The chain couples TRBV24-1 to TRBJ2-5; 13 positions match TRBD2. The germline gives CDR1 KGHDR, CDR2 SFDVKD. V shed 4 bases, J shed 4 bases, and the junction held 11 bases outside the gene matches. The CDR3 spans 18 residues. The CDR3 sequence: CATSDQTGLAGEPETQYF. The CDR3 bases are TGTGCCACCAGTGACCAAACAGGACTAGCGGGAGAACCAGAGACCCAGTACTTC.

There are many counts of this clonotype. The chain links TRBV5-1 to TRBJ2-1; the match to TRBD2 covers 15 bases. The CDR3 has 16 amino acids. After removal of 3 bases from V and 8 bases from J, the junction contained 6 bases not matched to a gene. Germline assignment: CDR1 SGHRS and CDR2 YFSETQ. CDR3 coding DNA: TGCGCCAGCAGCTCCTGGACTAGCGGGAGGGGCGATGAGCAGTTCTTC. Translation: CASSSWTSGRGDEQFF.

This clonotype was seen many times. This chain links TRBV27 with TRBJ2-1; 8 bases map to TRBD2. This CDR3 has 15 amino acids. With V trimmed by 4 bases and J by 8 bases, 10 bases remained unmatched. Germline V gives CDR1 MNHEY, CDR2 SMNVEV (reference sequence). CDR3 nucleotides: TGTGCCAGCAGTTCCAGCGGGAGCCAGGTCCATGAGCAGTTCTTC. Translation gives CASSSSGSQVHEQFF.

This clonotype was observed a few times. This may come from a read error, since a much larger clone is one base off. The J gene is TRBJ1-1, the V gene TRBV28, with D hard to call. Germline V gene data show CDR1 as MDHEN and CDR2 as SYDVKM. CDR3 length: 11 amino acids. CDR3: CASSDSTEASF. Written as DNA, the CDR3 is TGTGCCAGCAGTGATAGCACTGAAGCTTCCTTT. Supplemented by reference TRBV28 and TRBJ1-1, the full variable domain reads DVKVTQSSRYLVKRTGEKVFLECVQDMDHENMFWYRQDPGLGLRLIYFSYDVKMKEKGDIPEGYSVSREKKERFSLILESASTNQTSMYLCASSDSTEASFGQGTRLTVV.

In this sample, this clonotype turned up a few times. The chain links TRBV4-3 to TRBJ2-1; tentatively, D is TRBD2 (5 bases). V gave up 4 bases and J gave up 10 bases, with 14 bases separating them. The CDR3 runs 13 residues. CDR1 and CDR2 from the germline V gene are LGHNA and YSLEER. In DNA form, the CDR3 reads TGCGCCAGCAGCCCGGTTAGGCGAGGGGAGCAGTTCTTC. This sequence encodes CASSPVRRGEQFF.

This clonotype was detected only a few times. The chain links TRBV2 to TRBJ1-4; no reliable D call. V shed 3 bases and J shed 3 bases, with 11 bases lying between them. Germline V gene data show CDR1 as SNHLY and CDR2 as FYNNEI. This CDR3 is 15 amino acids long. Here the CDR3 reads CASSDPPVSNEKLFF. The CDR3 nucleotides read TGTGCCAGCAGTGACCCGCCGGTCTCTAATGAAAAACTGTTTTTT.

This clonotype has more than one count but fewer than ten. This sequence may be a read error, since a much larger clone differs from it by one base. J is TRBJ2-5 and V is TRBV20-1; possible D gene TRBD1, 5 bases. This CDR3 region has 14 residues. Germline-derived CDR1 and CDR2 are DFQATT and SNEGSKA (reference sequence). CDR3 DNA sequence: TGCAGTGCTAGGCGCCCAGACAGCCAAGAGGCCCAGTACTTC. Translated, it gives CSARRPDSQEAQYF.

The chain uses TRBV20-1 and TRBJ2-1; 10 nucleotides line up with TRBD2. Germline values: CDR1 DFQATT, CDR2 SNEGSKA (reference sequence). The CDR3 spans 14 residues. Losses at the gene ends were 4 bases for V and 4 bases for J; bases not matched to a gene: 4. The CDR3 protein is CSATLAGVYNEQFF. Written as DNA, the CDR3 is TGCAGTGCTACCCTAGCGGGGGTTTACAATGAGCAGTTCTTC.

This clonotype was seen at least ten times. This sequence joins TRBV6-1 and TRBJ2-2; TRBD1 aligns across 8 bases. CDR1 is MNHNS, CDR2 SASEGT, per germline. The CDR3 covers 14 residues. J was trimmed by 4 bases and V by 6 bases; bases with no gene match: 4. CDR3: CASRDRAGTGELFF. CDR3 nucleotide sequence: TGTGCCAGCAGGGACAGGGCCGGCACCGGGGAGCTGTTTTTT.

This clonotype was detected ten times or more. This sequence joins TRBV12-5 and TRBJ2-1, with 9 bases identical to TRBD1. Germline loops: CDR1 LGHNT, CDR2 FRNRAP. V shed 1 base, J shed 7 bases, and the junction held 5 bases outside the gene matches. The CDR3 contains 15 residues. The CDR3 nucleotides read TGTGCTAGTGGTTTGGGTCTTGGGACAGGGAATGAGCAGTTCTTC. It encodes CASGLGLGTGNEQFF. Using reference TRBV12-5 and TRBJ2-1 for the parts outside the CDR3, the full variable domain is DARVTQTPRHKVTEMGQEVTMRCQPILGHNTVFWYRQTMMQGLELLAYFRNRAPLDDSGMPKDRFSAEMPDATLATLKIQPSEPRDSAVYFCASGLGLGTGNEQFFGPGTRLTVL.

This sequence joins TRBV18 and TRBJ1-6, with D hard to call. Trimming removed 3 bases at V and 6 bases at J, with 9 bases between. The CDR3 runs to 14 residues. Per the germline V gene, CDR1 is KGHSH and CDR2 is LQKENI. CDR3 sequence (DNA): TGTGCCAGCTCACCTGGAGGGCTTAATTCACCCCTCCACTTT. Translating it yields CASSPGGLNSPLHF.

This clonotype was seen more than once but under ten times. The chain recombines TRBV2 with TRBJ2-1; 11 bases are shared with TRBD2. With 6 bases clipped from V and 15 bases from J, the junction kept 10 bases outside the gene matches. CDR1 is SNHLY, CDR2 FYNNEI, per germline. This CDR3 has 13 amino acids. In DNA, the CDR3 is TGTGCCAGCAGATGGACTAGCGGGCGAACGCTGTTCTTC. Translating gives CASRWTSGRTLFF.

This clonotype was counted at least ten times. The chain combines TRBV20-1 with TRBJ1-2; 10 bases are shared with TRBD1. The germline gives CDR1 DFQATT, CDR2 SNEGSKA (reference sequence). The CDR3 consists of 12 residues. As DNA, the CDR3 is TGCGCGGGGGGACAGGGGACAGGCGGCTACACCTTC. Translating it yields CAGGQGTGGYTF.

J is TRBJ1-3 and V is TRBV13, with D maybe TRBD1 (5 bases). V dropped 3 bases and J dropped 0 bases, with 15 bases sitting between them. Germline lookup yields CDR1 PRHDT and CDR2 FYEKMQ (reference sequence). The CDR3 is 17 residues long. DNA of the CDR3: TGTGCCAGCAGCTTGGGCGGAACAGGCCCCTCTGGAAACACCATATATTTT. Translation: CASSLGGTGPSGNTIYF. Full variable domain (outside the CDR3, taken from reference TRBV13 and TRBJ1-3): AAGVIQSPRHLIKEKRETATLKCYPIPRHDTVYWYQQGPGQDPQFLISFYEKMQSDKGSIPDRFSAQQFSDYHSELNMSSLELGDSALYFCASSLGGTGPSGNTIYFGEGSWLTVV.

This clonotype has a handful of counts. V is TRBV10-2 and J is TRBJ2-7, with TRBD2 matching over 8 bases. Per germline, CDR1 WSHSY and CDR2 SAAADI. The CDR3 contains 15 residues. Losses at the gene ends were 2 bases for V and 5 bases for J; bases not matched to a gene: 8. The DNA of the CDR3 is TGCGCCAGCAGTGAGGTGGATAGCGGGACTGACGAGCAGTACTTC. As protein: CASSEVDSGTDEQYF.

J is TRBJ2-2 and V is TRBV6-1; TRBD2 aligns across 9 bases. J was trimmed by 6 bases and V by 6 bases; bases with no gene match: 11. The CDR3 is made up of 16 amino acids. The germline gives CDR1 MNHNS, CDR2 SASEGT. For the CDR3, the DNA is TGTGCCAGCAGGACCCTAGCGGGACGCGTCGCCGGGGAGCTGTTTTTT. Its translation is CASRTLAGRVAGELFF.

This clonotype was detected ten times or more. The gene calls are TRBV28 and TRBJ1-2, with TRBD1 identical over 8 bases. In germline, CDR1 is MDHEN, CDR2 SYDVKM. V dropped 7 bases and J dropped 6; count of bases not matched to a gene: 4. The CDR3 length is 12 residues. The CDR3 protein is CASTGTGDGYTF. In DNA, the CDR3 is TGTGCCAGCACCGGGACAGGAGATGGCTACACCTTC.

In regard to this clonotype: Given a much more abundant clone one base away, this may be a read error. The chain is built from TRBV4-3 and TRBJ2-1; D is possibly TRBD2 (6 bases). This CDR3 has 16 residues. V lost 0 bases, J lost 4 bases, and 13 bases lay in between. Germline lookup yields CDR1 LGHNA and CDR2 YSLEER. The CDR3 here is CASSQDLAEGYNEQFF. Written as DNA, the CDR3 is TGCGCCAGCAGCCAAGATTTAGCGGAAGGGTACAATGAGCAGTTCTTC.